Below are 15 T cell receptor beta chains sequenced from a single sample in a study of shared clonotypes between healthy human individuals. CD45RO-negative CD8 cells positively selected for CCR7 made up the naive population, which excluded terminally differentiated effector memory CD45RA+ cells. Clones were read by immunoSEQ multiplex PCR, and TCRdb kept only the in-frame ones, dropping some. The repertoire holds about 680,000 clones, with approximately 90% as singletons. Sequenced sample: naive CD8+ T cells sorted from blood. The receptors here all came from a man aged 25-40 years in good health.

J is TRBJ1-5 and V is TRBV6-1; unclear D gene. CDR3 length equals 15 residues. Germline V CDR1 and CDR2: MNHNS, SASEGT. Trimming took off 3 bases at V and 0 bases at J, with 9 bases between the two ends. The DNA for the CDR3 is TGTGCCAGCAGTGACAGTATCTATAGCAATCAGCCCCAGCATTTT. The encoded protein is CASSDSIYSNQPQHF.

This chain joins TRBV27 and TRBJ1-5, with TRBD1 as a possible D gene (5 bases). Trimming pared 6 bases from V and 6 bases from J, leaving 15 bases between. CDR1 and CDR2 (germline): MNHEY, SMNVEV (reference sequence). The CDR3 contains 14 residues. The CDR3 region has the DNA TGTGCCAGCAGCCCCGGTGGGGCGGGTCAGCCCCAGCATTTT. It translates to CASSPGGAGQPQHF.

The V and J genes are TRBV6-5 and TRBJ2-1; D is ambiguous. Germline values: CDR1 MNHEY, CDR2 SVGAGI. The CDR3 has 15 residues. V lost 0 bases to trimming and J lost 1 base, with 7 bases between them. CDR3 sequence reads: CASSYSGFSYNEQFF. The CDR3 DNA sequence: TGTGCCAGCAGTTACTCGGGTTTTTCCTACAATGAGCAGTTCTTC.

The V call is TRBV5-4, the J call TRBJ2-7; 7 bases are shared with TRBD2. With V trimmed by 4 bases and J by 4 bases, 17 bases remained unmatched. Germline CDR1 reads SGHNT; CDR2 reads YYREEE (reference sequence). The CDR3 has 17 residues. This chain's CDR3 is CASSLLGAGELAYEQYF. The CDR3 DNA reads TGTGCCAGCAGCCTTCTTGGGGCGGGGGAACTGGCGTACGAGCAGTACTTC.

V gene TRBV6-1 combines with J gene TRBJ2-7; perhaps TRBD2 as D (5 bases). CDR1 MNHNS and CDR2 SASEGT come from the germline V gene. The CDR3 runs to 15 residues. V lost 5 bases and J 3 bases, leaving 17 bases between the germline ends. The CDR3 is CASSWTPGSSYEQYF. The CDR3 DNA follows: TGTGCCAGCAGTTGGACCCCGGGGAGTAGCTACGAGCAGTACTTC.

The chain couples TRBV19 to TRBJ2-1; tentatively, D is TRBD1 or TRBD2 (5 bases each). Germline V gives CDR1 LNHDA, CDR2 SQIVND (reference sequence). CDR3 length equals 15 residues. V gave up 7 bases and J gave up 9 bases, with 22 bases separating them. The CDR3 coding sequence is TGTGCCAGTACTGTGACCGGGACCCATAAGGGTGAGCAGTTCTTC. Translated, it gives CASTVTGTHKGEQFF. Full variable domain (outside the CDR3, taken from reference TRBV19 and TRBJ2-1): DGGITQSPKYLFRKEGQNVTLSCEQNLNHDAMYWYRQDPGQGLRLIYYSQIVNDFQKGDIAEGYSVSREKKESFPLTVTSAQKNPTAFYLCASTVTGTHKGEQFFGPGTRLTVL.

Concerning this clone: The junction shows a germline mismatch at one end, possibly a read error. This sequence joins TRBV7-7 and TRBJ1-1, with D unresolved. The CDR3 extends over 17 amino acids. CDR1 SSHAT and CDR2 FNYEAQ come from the germline V gene (reference sequence). CDR3 region: CASSVSGLGEKDTEAFF. CDR3 bases: TGTGCTAGCAGCGTTAGCGGGCTTGGGGAAAAGGACACTGAAGCTTTCTTT.

The chain joins TRBV19 to TRBJ2-2; no firm D call. Germline assignment: CDR1 LNHDA and CDR2 SQIVND (reference sequence). The CDR3 contains 13 residues. Between the trimmed V and J ends, which lost 6 bases and 0 bases, there was a span of 5 bases. The CDR3 DNA sequence: TGTGCCAGTAGCCCCTCGAACACCGGGGAGCTGTTTTTT. Amino acids: CASSPSNTGELFF.

As for this clone: At the DNA level, this CDR3 is encoded by other sequences in the same sample as well. The rearrangement uses TRBV6-5 and TRBJ2-5; 11 bases fit TRBD1. Germline assignment: CDR1 MNHEY and CDR2 SVGAGI. The CDR3 runs 15 residues. V was pared by 0 bases and J by 5 bases, with 2 bases of the junction left unmatched. The CDR3 spells CASSYSGQGEETQYF. As DNA, the CDR3 is TGTGCCAGCAGTTACTCGGGACAGGGGGAGGAGACCCAGTACTTC.

The J gene is TRBJ2-1, the V gene TRBV7-9; D remains unclear. Trimming pared 4 bases from V and 5 bases from J, leaving 9 bases between. This CDR3 has 13 amino acids. The germline gives CDR1 SEHNR, CDR2 FQNEAQ (reference sequence). CDR3 residues: CASSSTRNNEQFF. CDR3 in DNA: TGTGCCAGCAGCTCAACACGAAACAATGAGCAGTTCTTC. Filled out from reference TRBV7-9 and TRBJ2-1, the complete variable domain reads DTGVSQNPRHKITKRGQNVTFRCDPISEHNRLYWYRQTLGQGPEFLTYFQNEAQLEKSRLLSDRFSAERPKGSFSTLEIQRTEQGDSAMYLCASSSTRNNEQFFGPGTRLTVL.

In its sample, this clone was seen a few times. This sequence joins TRBV7-7 and TRBJ2-1, with D perhaps matching TRBD1 (6 bases). CDR1 and CDR2 from the germline V gene are SSHAT and FNYEAQ (reference sequence). V was cut by 1 base and J by 6 bases, with 16 bases left in between. The CDR3 spans 16 residues. CDR3 nucleotide sequence: TGTGCCAGCAGCTTAGAAGGGGGTCTAGGGTTCAATGAGCAGTTCTTC. Translated: CASSLEGGLGFNEQFF.

The genes are TRBV14 and TRBJ2-7; unclear D gene. Germline loops: CDR1 SGHDN, CDR2 FVKESK. Trimming removed 4 bases at V and 2 bases at J, with 9 bases between. The CDR3 is 13 residues long. The CDR3 coding sequence is TGTGCCAGCAGCCTTCCCCGGACCTACGAGCAGTACTTC. Translated: CASSLPRTYEQYF.

As to this clone: This sample also contains other DNA sequences that code for the same CDR3. This chain links TRBV27 with TRBJ2-1; D uncertain. V dropped 1 base and J dropped 8 bases, with 6 bases sitting between them. The CDR3 contains 12 residues. Germline-derived CDR1 and CDR2 are MNHEY and SMNVEV (reference sequence). Written as DNA, the CDR3 is TGTGCCAGCAGTTTATTAGAAGATGAGCAGTTCTTC. Protein: CASSLLEDEQFF.

This chain joins TRBV5-8 and TRBJ2-7, with 11 nucleotides matching TRBD2. Germline-derived CDR1 and CDR2 are SGHTS and YDEGEE. The CDR3 length is 15 residues. J was trimmed by 6 bases and V by 6 bases; bases with no gene match: 11. The CDR3 is CASNFLAGGDFEQYF. CDR3 bases: TGTGCCAGCAACTTTCTAGCGGGAGGAGATTTCGAGCAGTACTTC. The full variable domain, in which reference TRBV5-8 and TRBJ2-7 provide the parts outside the CDR3, is EAGVTQSPTHLIKTRGQQATLRCSPISGHTSVYWYQQALGLGLQFLLWYDEGEERNRGNFPPRFSGRQFPNYSSELNVNALELEDSALYLCASNFLAGGDFEQYFGPGTRLTVT.

This sequence joins TRBV5-1 and TRBJ2-5; the D gene is possibly TRBD1 (6 bases). This CDR3 spans 14 amino acids. Deletions cut 3 bases from V and 3 bases from J, with 12 bases between. Germline CDR1 reads SGHRS; CDR2 reads YFSETQ. The CDR3 here is CASSYRDIKETQYF. The CDR3 coding sequence is TGCGCCAGCAGCTACCGGGACATTAAAGAGACCCAGTACTTC.